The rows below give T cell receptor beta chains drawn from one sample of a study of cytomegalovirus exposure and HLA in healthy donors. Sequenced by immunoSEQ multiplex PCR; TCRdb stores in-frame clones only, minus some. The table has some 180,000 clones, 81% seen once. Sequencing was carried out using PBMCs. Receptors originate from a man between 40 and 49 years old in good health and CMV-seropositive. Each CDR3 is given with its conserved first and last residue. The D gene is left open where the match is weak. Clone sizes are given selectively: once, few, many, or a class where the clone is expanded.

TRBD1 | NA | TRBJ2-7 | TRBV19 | CASSRIGQERYF | TGTGCCAGTAGTAGGATAGGACAGGAGCGGTACTTC
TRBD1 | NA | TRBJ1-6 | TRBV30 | CAWRRQGQGHSPLHF | TGTGCCTGGAGGCGCCAGGGACAGGGACATTCACCCCTCCACTTT
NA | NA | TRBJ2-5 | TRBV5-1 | CASSLSGEETQYF | TGCGCCAGCAGCTTGTCCGGGGAGGAGACCCAGTACTTC
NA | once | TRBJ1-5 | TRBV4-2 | CASSQERVSNQPQHF | TGTGCCAGCAGCCAAGAGCGCGTAAGCAATCAGCCCCAGCATTTT
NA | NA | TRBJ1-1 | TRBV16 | CASSQSGQGSWDTEAFF | TGTGCCAGCAGCCAATCGGGGCAGGGGTCGTGGGACACTGAAGCTTTCTTT
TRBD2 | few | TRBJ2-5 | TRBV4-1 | CASSQDRLAGNQETQYF | TGCGCCAGCAGCCAAGATCGTCTAGCGGGGAACCAAGAGACCCAGTACTTC
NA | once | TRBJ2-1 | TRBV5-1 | CASSLGGVNYNEQFF | TGCGCCAGCAGCTTAGGGGGGGTAAACTACAATGAGCAGTTCTTC
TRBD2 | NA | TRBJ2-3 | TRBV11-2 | CASSLSLAGASTDTQYF | TGTGCCAGCAGCTTGAGTCTAGCGGGTGCTAGCACAGATACGCAGTATTTT
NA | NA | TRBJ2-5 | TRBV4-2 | CASSPYPQETQYF | TGTGCCAGCAGCCCCTACCCTCAAGAGACCCAGTACTTC
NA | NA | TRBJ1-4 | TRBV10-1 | CASSEGGAVEKLFF | TGCGCCAGCAGTGAGGGGGGGGCGGTTGAAAAACTGTTTTTT
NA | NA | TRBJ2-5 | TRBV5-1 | CASSLALDRSETQYF | TGCGCCAGCAGCTTGGCCCTTGACAGGTCAGAGACCCAGTACTTC
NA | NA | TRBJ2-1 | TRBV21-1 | CASSRNSGGLGYEQFF | TGTGCCAGCAGCCGGAATAGCGGGGGCCTGGGGTATGAGCAGTTCTTC
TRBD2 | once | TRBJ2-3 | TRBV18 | CASSPTSGRAEWGTDTQYF | TGTGCCAGCTCACCGACCAGCGGGAGGGCCGAATGGGGCACAGATACGCAGTATTTT
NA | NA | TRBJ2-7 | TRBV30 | CALTNQPYEQYF | TGTGCCTTAACAAATCAACCCTACGAGCAGTACTTC